The clone carrying this TCR beta chain is a singleton in its sample. The antigen is unknown. This sample stems from a study of identifying expanded T cells in peripheral blood. Here immunoSEQ multiplex PCR was the method, and the copy in TCRdb shows in-frame clones only, minus some. The repertoire includes some 90,000 clones, approximately 90% of them detected once, and 15% to 20% sits in the top ten. Study-level findings and limits: Over about two and four weeks, about 17 and 20 clones changed, versus 1.2 between replicates. Variance in clone template counts between approximately two-week samples significantly increased with total template count across all healthy donors.

Trimming took 5 bases from V and 2 from J; bases not matched to a gene: 4. Germline assignment: CDR1 SNHLY and CDR2 FYNNEI. The CDR3 length is 16 residues. The chain combines TRBV2 with TRBJ2-3; 13 bases agree with TRBD2. The receptor was derived from a person aged 18 to 70 in good health. Sequenced material: blood. Here the CDR3 reads CASSLGLAGNTDTQYF. DNA for the CDR3: TGTGCCAGCAGTTTGGGACTAGCGGGGAACACAGATACGCAGTATTTT.